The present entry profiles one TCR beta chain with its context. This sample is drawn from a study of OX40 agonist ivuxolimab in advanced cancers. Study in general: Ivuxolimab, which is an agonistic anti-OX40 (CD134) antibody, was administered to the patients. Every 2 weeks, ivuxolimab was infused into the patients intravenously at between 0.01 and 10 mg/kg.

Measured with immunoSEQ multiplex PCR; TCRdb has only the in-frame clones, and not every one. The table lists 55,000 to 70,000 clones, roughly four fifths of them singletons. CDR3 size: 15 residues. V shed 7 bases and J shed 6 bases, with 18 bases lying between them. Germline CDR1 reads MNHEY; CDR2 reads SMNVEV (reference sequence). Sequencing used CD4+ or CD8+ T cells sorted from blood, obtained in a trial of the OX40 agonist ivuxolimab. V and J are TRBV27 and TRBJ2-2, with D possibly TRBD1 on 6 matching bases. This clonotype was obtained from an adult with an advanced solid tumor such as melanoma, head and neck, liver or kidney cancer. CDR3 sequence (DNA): TGTGCCAGCAAGTCAACAGGGTCTTCCCCCGGGGAGCTGTTTTTT. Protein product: CASKSTGSSPGELFF.